This TCR beta chain stems from a study of CD8+ T cells in alopecia areata listed by TCRdb under 2018. Regarding the complete study: Treated patients were enrolled in an open-label pilot trial of oral tofacitinib, 5 to 10 mg twice daily, for moderate-to-severe alopecia areata. Tofacitinib was given for 6 to 18 months, followed by 6 months of follow-up off drug to assess delayed response and recurrence. Disease severity in treated patients was measured with the SALT score, which quantifies the percentage of affected scalp surface area. In both human patients and the C3H/HeJ mouse model, the study applied high-throughput TCRbeta sequencing to look at T cell clonal expansion in alopecia areata. Human TCRbeta sequencing covered scalp tissue and sorted CD4+ and CD8+ peripheral blood T cells from patchy and totalis/universalis alopecia areata patients and healthy controls. Patients on tofacitinib were biopsied at baseline and after 4 and 24 weeks of treatment, and several of the patients also had a later scalp biopsy. Scalp clonality was compared across normal scalp (n=4), patchy alopecia areata scalp (n=8), and alopecia totalis/universalis scalp (n=8). RNA was obtained with the PAXgene miRNA kit for fixed scalp, the miRNeasy kit for PBMCs, and the RNeasy kit for mouse skin. Amplification of TCRbeta CDR3 regions was done by immunoSEQ multiplex PCR using 35 Vbeta forward primers and 13 Jbeta reverse primers.

This clone was observed a handful of times. This clone's antigen is unknown. Qualities for individual bases were not recorded, and no much larger clone is one base off. The library was obtained by the immunoSEQ multiplex PCR assay. RNA was extracted from all samples and reverse transcribed into cDNA, which served as template for TCR sequencing. SuperScript III was used to make first-strand cDNA, primed with a 2:1 mix of oligo-dT and random hexamers. A synthetic immune receptor repertoire was used to assess amplification bias, and residual bias was removed computationally. The original pipeline was this. After raw reads were preprocessed to remove errors, the CDR3 was defined following IMGT conventions as running from the conserved cysteine to phenylalanine. Clonality was computed as 1 minus the Shannon entropy, with the entropy normalized by log2 of the number of productive unique TCRs. Whether scalp clones were CD4 or CD8 was inferred by matching scalp TCRbeta sequences against CD4 and CD8 repertoires sorted from blood. Sourced from immuneACCESS, this table was stored by TCRdb with only in-frame sequences that have V and J called. A share of the clones is absent; for the studies checked, an unresolved V gene accounts for under half, and the remainder has no known explanation. V and J calls and clone size follow that table, whereas D and trimming were derived from the DNA. The sample table records approximately 200,000 clones; about 60% of these occur just once. The ten most abundant clones make up approximately 3.4% of the sample.

What the research found in general, with its limitations: TCR sequences shared between patients were less clear than in mice, possibly partly because of HLA diversity in the patient population. Scalp TCR repertoire analysis is complicated because resident alphabeta T cells in normal human skin are also sequenced, whereas mouse skin is dominated by gammadelta T cells. During tofacitinib treatment, many expanded lesional clones remained in scalp and blood, and this persistence may partly explain relapse after treatment is stopped. Tofacitinib significantly decreased scalp clonality and the number of expanded CD8+ clones among the top 100 scalp clones. Compared with normal scalp, lesional scalp, particularly in alopecia totalis/universalis, had higher clonality and more expanded CD8+ clones, which suggests antigenic drive. The treated cohort was small, with a single nonresponder, so links between baseline CD8+ expansion and response need larger studies.

The time point label, read with the paper, signifies: around 28 days on oral tofacitinib. The treatment or condition label, read with the paper, signifies: oral pan-JAK inhibitor, 5-10 mg twice daily. From alopecia areata patients, peripheral blood was collected along with lesional scalp punch biopsies. PBMCs were separated by density centrifugation and stained for CD3, CD4 and CD8, after which CD4+ and CD8+ T cells were sorted on a FACSAria. Sequenced here: CD4+ T cells sorted from blood, sampled at week 4, from a patient treated with tofacitinib. The sequence was obtained from a human donor with alopecia areata.

The DNA reads TGCAGCGTTGAGACTAGCGGGCGGCCCCAAGAGACCCAGTACTTC. Its translation is CSVETSGRPQETQYF. The rearrangement joined TRBV29-1 to TRBJ2-5; 10 bases in the middle match TRBD2. Ends trimmed: V by 3 bases, J by 1 base; bases unmatched to a gene: 5. The germline V gene specifies SQVTM as CDR1 and ANQGSEA as CDR2. The CDR3 spans 15 residues, from the cysteine through the phenylalanine. Just CDR3 DNA is preserved here, 45 bases in frame from base 1.